Listed here are 5 T cell receptor beta chains from one sample, sequenced in a study of shared clonotypes between healthy human individuals. Method: immunoSEQ multiplex PCR; TCRdb's copy keeps in-frame clones and lacks some. The table records roughly 1,500,000 clones, around 98.5% of them present only once. Sequencing was performed on naive CD4+ T cells sorted from blood. The subset denotes: CD45RA+ positively selected. The receptors derive from a man under 40 in good health.

This chain joins TRBV18 and TRBJ2-3; D is perhaps TRBD1 or TRBD2 (5 bases each). Looked up from germline, CDR1 is KGHSH and CDR2 is LQKENI. Deletions cut 1 base from V and 0 bases from J, with 11 bases between. The CDR3 contains 16 residues. The CDR3 reads CASSPRGPPSTDTQYF. DNA of the CDR3: TGTGCCAGCTCACCACGGGGACCTCCTAGCACAGATACGCAGTATTTT.

Worth noting for this clone: The identical CDR3 is also encoded by other nucleotide sequences in the sample. The chain joins TRBV20-1 to TRBJ2-5; the D is unclear. CDR1 DFQATT and CDR2 SNEGSKA come from the germline V gene (reference sequence). This CDR3 spans 10 amino acids. The germline V and J ends were trimmed by 6 bases and 4 bases, with 6 bases remaining between them. The CDR3 coding sequence is TGCAGTGCCTTGGGAGAGACCCAGTACTTC. It yields the protein CSALGETQYF.

The genes are TRBV6-1 and TRBJ2-3; possibly TRBD1 or TRBD2 for D (5 bases each). The CDR3 extends over 14 amino acids. Trimming cost V 4 bases and J 2 bases, with 10 bases left between them. Looked up from germline, CDR1 is MNHNS and CDR2 is SASEGT. CDR3 sequence reads: CASSARGSTDTQYF. The CDR3 coding sequence is TGTGCCAGCAGTGCGAGGGGCTCCACAGATACGCAGTATTTT.

The chain employs TRBV6-5 and TRBJ2-5; TRBD2 matches 10 bases. After removal of 0 bases from V and 5 bases from J, the junction contained 6 bases not matched to a gene. The CDR3 spans 16 residues. Germline CDR1 MNHEY, CDR2 SVGAGI. The CDR3 is CASSYSSSGSWETQYF. For the CDR3, the DNA is TGTGCCAGCAGTTACTCTTCTAGCGGGAGTTGGGAGACCCAGTACTTC.

The chain links TRBV19 to TRBJ1-5; D might be TRBD1 (5 bases). The germline V gene encodes CDR1 LNHDA and CDR2 SQIVND (reference sequence). V was pared by 4 bases and J by 7 bases, with 17 bases between. The CDR3 is 15 amino acids. CDR3 protein: CASSNTRGFQQPQHF. CDR3 coding DNA: TGTGCCAGTAGTAACACTAGGGGTTTCCAACAGCCCCAGCATTTT.